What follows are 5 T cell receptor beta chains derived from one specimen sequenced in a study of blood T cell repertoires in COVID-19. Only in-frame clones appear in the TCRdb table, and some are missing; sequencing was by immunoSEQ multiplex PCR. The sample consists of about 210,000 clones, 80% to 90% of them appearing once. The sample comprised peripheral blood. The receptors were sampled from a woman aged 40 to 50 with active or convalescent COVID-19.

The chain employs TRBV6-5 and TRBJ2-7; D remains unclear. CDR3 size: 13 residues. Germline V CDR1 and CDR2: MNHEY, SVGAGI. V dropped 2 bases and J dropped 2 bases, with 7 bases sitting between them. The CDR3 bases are TGTGCCAGCAGTTACCTCTCTACCTACGAGCAGTACTTC. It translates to CASSYLSTYEQYF.

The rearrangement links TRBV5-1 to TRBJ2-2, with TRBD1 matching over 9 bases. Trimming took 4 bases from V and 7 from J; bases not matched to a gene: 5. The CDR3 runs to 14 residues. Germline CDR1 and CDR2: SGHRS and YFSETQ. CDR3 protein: CASSRDRVRGELFF. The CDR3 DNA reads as TGCGCCAGCAGCCGGGACAGGGTTCGCGGGGAGCTGTTTTTT.

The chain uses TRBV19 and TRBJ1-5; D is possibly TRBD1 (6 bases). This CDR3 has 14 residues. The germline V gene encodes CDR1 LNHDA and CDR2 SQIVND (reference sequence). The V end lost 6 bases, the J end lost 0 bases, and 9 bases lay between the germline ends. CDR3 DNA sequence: TGTGCCAGTAGCCGGACAGTTAGCAATCAGCCCCAGCATTTT. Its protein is CASSRTVSNQPQHF.

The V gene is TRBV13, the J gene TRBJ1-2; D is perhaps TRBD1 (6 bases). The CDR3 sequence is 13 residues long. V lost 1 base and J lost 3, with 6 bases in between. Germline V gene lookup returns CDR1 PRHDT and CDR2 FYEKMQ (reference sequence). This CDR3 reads CASSLDRDYGYTF. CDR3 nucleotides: TGTGCCAGCAGCTTAGACAGGGACTATGGCTACACCTTC. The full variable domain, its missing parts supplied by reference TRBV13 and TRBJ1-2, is AAGVIQSPRHLIKEKRETATLKCYPIPRHDTVYWYQQGPGQDPQFLISFYEKMQSDKGSIPDRFSAQQFSDYHSELNMSSLELGDSALYFCASSLDRDYGYTFGSGTRLTVV.

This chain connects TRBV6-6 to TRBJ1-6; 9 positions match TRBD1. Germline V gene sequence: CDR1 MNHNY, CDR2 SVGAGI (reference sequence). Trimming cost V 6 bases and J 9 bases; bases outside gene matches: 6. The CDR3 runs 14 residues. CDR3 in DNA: TGTGCCAGCAGCATTACAGGGGGCGGTTCACCCCTCCACTTT. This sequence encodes CASSITGGGSPLHF.